This TCR beta chain was sequenced during a study of cytotoxic CD8 clonotypes in ibrutinib-treated CLL. A word on this clone: Its target is unknown.

Study-level points and caveats: Clonality was higher at baseline than in age-matched healthy donors and tracked circulating CD8+ T-cell counts. Before falling back toward baseline at progression, clonality had risen at the time of ibrutinib response.

Investigators sought sequencing depths of between 1 in 200,000 and 1 in 1 million T cells. Measured with immunoSEQ multiplex PCR; TCRdb has only the in-frame clones, and not every one. This sample carries approximately 47,000 clones, more than 55% of them seen once, and the ten largest clones take 25% to 30%. The V end was cut by 5 bases, the J end by 9 bases, with 11 bases between. The CDR3 totals 13 residues. Per germline, CDR1 MNHEY and CDR2 SVGAGI. This sample comprised PBMCs, obtained after 24 months of ibrutinib treatment. J is TRBJ1-6 and V is TRBV6-5; no clear D. The TCR was taken from a human donor with chronic lymphocytic leukemia. The chain's CDR3 is CASSMEMGSPLHF. The CDR3 nucleotides read TGTGCCAGCAGTATGGAAATGGGTTCACCCCTCCACTTT.